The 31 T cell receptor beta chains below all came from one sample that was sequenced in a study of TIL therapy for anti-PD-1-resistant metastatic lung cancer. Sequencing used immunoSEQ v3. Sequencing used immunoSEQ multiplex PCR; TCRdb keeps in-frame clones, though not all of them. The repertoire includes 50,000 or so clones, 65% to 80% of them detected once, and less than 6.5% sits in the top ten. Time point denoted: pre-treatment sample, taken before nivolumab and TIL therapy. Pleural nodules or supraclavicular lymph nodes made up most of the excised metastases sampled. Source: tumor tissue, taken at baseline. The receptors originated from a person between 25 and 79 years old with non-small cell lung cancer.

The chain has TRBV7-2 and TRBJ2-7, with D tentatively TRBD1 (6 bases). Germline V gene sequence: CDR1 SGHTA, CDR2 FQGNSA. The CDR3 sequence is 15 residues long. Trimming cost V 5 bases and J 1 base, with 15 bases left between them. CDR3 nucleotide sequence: TGTGCCAGCAGCCCCCAGGGGAGCGTGTCCTACGAGCAGTACTTC. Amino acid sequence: CASSPQGSVSYEQYF.

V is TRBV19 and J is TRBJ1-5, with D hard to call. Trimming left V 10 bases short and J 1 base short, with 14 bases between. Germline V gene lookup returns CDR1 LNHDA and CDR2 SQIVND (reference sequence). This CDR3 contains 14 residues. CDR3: CATWGGSSNQPQHF. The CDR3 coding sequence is TGTGCCACTTGGGGAGGCTCCAGCAATCAGCCCCAGCATTTT.

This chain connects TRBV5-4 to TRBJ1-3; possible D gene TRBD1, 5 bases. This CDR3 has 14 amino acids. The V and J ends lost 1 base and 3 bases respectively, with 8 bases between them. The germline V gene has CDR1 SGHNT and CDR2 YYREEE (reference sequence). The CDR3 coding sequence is TGTGCCAGCAGCTTGCAAGGGGTTGGAAACACCATATATTTT. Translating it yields CASSLQGVGNTIYF.

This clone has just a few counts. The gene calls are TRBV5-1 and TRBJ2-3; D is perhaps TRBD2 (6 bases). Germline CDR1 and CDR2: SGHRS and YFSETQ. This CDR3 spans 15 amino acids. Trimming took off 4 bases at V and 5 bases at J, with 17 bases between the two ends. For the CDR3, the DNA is TGCGCCAGCAGCCTGACACGCATCGGGGGAGATACGCAGTATTTT. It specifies CASSLTRIGGDTQYF.

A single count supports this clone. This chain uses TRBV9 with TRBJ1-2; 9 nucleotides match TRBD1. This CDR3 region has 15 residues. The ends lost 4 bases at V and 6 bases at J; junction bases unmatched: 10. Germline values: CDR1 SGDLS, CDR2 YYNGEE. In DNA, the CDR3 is TGTGCCAGCAGCCTTAGGAACAGGGGGCGCGATGGCTACACCTTC. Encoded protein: CASSLRNRGRDGYTF.

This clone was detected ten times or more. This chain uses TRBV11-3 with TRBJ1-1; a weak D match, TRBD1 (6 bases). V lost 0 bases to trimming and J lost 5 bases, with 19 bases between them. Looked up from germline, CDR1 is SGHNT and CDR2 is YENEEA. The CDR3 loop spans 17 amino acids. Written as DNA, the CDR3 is TGTGCCAGCAGCTTAGATTGGAGGGGGTACTGGTTTACTGAAGCTTTCTTT. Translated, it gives CASSLDWRGYWFTEAFF.

As DNA, the CDR3 is TGTGCCAGCTCACTGCAGGTGAACACTGAAGCTTTCTTT. This sequence encodes CASSLQVNTEAFF. The chain couples TRBV18 to TRBJ1-1; D remains unclear. There are 13 residues in the CDR3. CDR1 is KGHSH, CDR2 LQKENI, per germline. V lost 4 bases and J 0 bases, leaving 6 bases between the germline ends.

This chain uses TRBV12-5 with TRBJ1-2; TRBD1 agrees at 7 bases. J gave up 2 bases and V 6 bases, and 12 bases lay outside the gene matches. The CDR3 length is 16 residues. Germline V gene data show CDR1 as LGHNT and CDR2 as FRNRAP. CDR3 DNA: TGTGCTAGTGGGGAACCTCCCGAGACAGGGAACTATGGCTACACCTTC. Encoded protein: CASGEPPETGNYGYTF. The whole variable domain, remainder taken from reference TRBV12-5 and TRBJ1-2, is DARVTQTPRHKVTEMGQEVTMRCQPILGHNTVFWYRQTMMQGLELLAYFRNRAPLDDSGMPKDRFSAEMPDATLATLKIQPSEPRDSAVYFCASGEPPETGNYGYTFGSGTRLTVV.

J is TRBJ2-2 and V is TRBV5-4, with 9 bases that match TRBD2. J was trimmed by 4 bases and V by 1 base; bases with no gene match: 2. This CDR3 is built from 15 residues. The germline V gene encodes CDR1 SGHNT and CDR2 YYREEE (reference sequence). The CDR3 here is CASSLFSGGTGELFF. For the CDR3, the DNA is TGTGCCAGCAGCTTGTTTAGCGGGGGCACCGGGGAGCTGTTTTTT. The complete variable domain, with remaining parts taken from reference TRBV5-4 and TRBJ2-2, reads ETGVTQSPTHLIKTRGQQVTLRCSSQSGHNTVSWYQQALGQGPQFIFQYYREEENGRGNFPPRFSGLQFPNYSSELNVNALELDDSALYLCASSLFSGGTGELFFGEGSRLTVL.

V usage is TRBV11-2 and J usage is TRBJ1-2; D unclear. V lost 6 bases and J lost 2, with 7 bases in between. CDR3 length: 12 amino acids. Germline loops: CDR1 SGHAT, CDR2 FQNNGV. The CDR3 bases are TGTGCCAGCAGTCCCGGGAACTATGGCTACACCTTC. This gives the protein CASSPGNYGYTF.

CDR3 nucleotide sequence: TGTGCCTGGAGTGTCGGGCAGCTATTCGGCAATCAGCCCCAGCATTTT. Its translation is CAWSVGQLFGNQPQHF. The chain has TRBV30 and TRBJ1-5; unclear D gene. Deletions cut 0 bases from V and 2 bases from J, with 14 bases between. The germline CDR1 and CDR2 sequences are GTSNPN and SVGIG (reference sequence). The CDR3 runs to 16 residues.

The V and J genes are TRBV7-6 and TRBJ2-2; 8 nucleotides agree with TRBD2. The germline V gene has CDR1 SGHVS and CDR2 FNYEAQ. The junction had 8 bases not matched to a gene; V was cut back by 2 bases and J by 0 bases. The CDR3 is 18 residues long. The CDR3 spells CASSLSGSGGPNTGELFF. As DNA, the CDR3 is TGTGCCAGCAGCTTATCCGGCAGCGGGGGCCCGAACACCGGGGAGCTGTTTTTT.

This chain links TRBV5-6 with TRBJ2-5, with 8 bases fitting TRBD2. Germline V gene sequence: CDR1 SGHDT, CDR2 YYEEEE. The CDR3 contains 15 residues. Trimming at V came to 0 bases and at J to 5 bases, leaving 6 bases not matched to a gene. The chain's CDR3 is CASSLVRGAGETQYF. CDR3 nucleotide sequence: TGTGCCAGCAGCTTGGTGCGGGGGGCAGGGGAGACCCAGTACTTC.

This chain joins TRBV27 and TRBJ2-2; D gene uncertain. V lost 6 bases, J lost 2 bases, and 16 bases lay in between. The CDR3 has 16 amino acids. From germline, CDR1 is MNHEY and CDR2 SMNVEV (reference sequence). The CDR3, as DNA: TGTGCCAGCAGACCCCTGCGGCTCCTTAACACCGGGGAGCTGTTTTTT. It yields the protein CASRPLRLLNTGELFF.

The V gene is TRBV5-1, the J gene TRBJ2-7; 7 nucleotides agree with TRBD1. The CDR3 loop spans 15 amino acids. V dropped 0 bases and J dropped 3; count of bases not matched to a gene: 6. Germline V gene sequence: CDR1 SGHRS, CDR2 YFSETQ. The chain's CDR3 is CASSLVGTANYEQYF. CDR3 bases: TGCGCCAGCAGCTTGGTAGGGACAGCCAACTACGAGCAGTACTTC. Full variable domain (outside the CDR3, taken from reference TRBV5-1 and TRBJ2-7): KAGVTQTPRYLIKTRGQQVTLSCSPISGHRSVSWYQQTPGQGLQFLFEYFSETQRNKGNFPGRFSGRQFSNSRSEMNVSTLELGDSALYLCASSLVGTANYEQYFGPGTRLTVT.

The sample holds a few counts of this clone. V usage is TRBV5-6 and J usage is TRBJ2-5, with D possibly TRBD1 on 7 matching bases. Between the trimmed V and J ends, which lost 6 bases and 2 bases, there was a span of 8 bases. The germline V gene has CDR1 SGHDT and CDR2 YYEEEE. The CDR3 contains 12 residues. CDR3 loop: CASTGGQETQYF. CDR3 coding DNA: TGTGCCAGCACAGGGGGGCAAGAGACCCAGTACTTC.

CDR3 in DNA: TGTGCCAGCAGCTTTTTTACAGGGGTTAGCAATCAGCCCCAGCATTTT. As protein: CASSFFTGVSNQPQHF. The chain combines TRBV5-5 with TRBJ1-5, with 7 bases matching TRBD1. The CDR3 has 16 residues. Unmatched junction bases numbered 5, after V lost 2 bases and J lost 0 bases. Germline lookup yields CDR1 SGHKS and CDR2 YYEKEE (reference sequence).

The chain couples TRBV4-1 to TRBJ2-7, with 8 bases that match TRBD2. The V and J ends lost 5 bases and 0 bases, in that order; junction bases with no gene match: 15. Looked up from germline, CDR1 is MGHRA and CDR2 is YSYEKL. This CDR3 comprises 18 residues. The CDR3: CASSGRPLTSGDSYEQYF. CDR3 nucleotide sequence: TGCGCCAGCAGCGGACGCCCCTTAACTAGCGGTGACTCCTACGAGCAGTACTTC.

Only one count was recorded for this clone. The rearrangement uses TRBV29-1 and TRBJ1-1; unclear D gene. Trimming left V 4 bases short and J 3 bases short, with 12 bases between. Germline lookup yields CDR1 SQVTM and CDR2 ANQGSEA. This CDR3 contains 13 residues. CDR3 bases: TGCAGCGTTGCTGTGGGAGTGGACACTGAAGCTTTCTTT. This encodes CSVAVGVDTEAFF.

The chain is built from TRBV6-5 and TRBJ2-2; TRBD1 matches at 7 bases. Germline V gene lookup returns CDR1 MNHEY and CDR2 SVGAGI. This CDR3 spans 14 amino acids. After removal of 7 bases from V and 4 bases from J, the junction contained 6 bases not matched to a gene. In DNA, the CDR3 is TGTGCCAGCACTACTCGGGACAGCACCGGGGAGCTGTTTTTT. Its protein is CASTTRDSTGELFF.

In DNA form, the CDR3 reads TGTGCCAGCAGCGCGTTCAGGGGCGCAACTGAAGCTTTCTTT. It specifies CASSAFRGATEAFF. This chain links TRBV5-4 with TRBJ1-1; TRBD1 might be the D (6 bases). V lost 4 bases to trimming and J lost 5 bases, with 15 bases between them. CDR1 and CDR2 from the germline V gene are SGHNT and YYREEE (reference sequence). CDR3 length: 14 amino acids.

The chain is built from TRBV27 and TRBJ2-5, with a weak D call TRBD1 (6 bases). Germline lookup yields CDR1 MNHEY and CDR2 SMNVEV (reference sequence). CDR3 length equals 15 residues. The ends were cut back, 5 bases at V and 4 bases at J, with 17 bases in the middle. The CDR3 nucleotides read TGTGCCAGCAGTCCGACGGTAACAGGGAGAGAGACCCAGTACTTC. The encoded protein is CASSPTVTGRETQYF.

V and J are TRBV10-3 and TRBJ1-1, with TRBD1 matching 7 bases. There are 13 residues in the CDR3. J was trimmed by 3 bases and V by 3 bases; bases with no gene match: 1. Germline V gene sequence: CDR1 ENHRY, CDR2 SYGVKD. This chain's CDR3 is CAISDQGDTEAFF. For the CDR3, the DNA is TGTGCCATCAGTGATCAGGGGGACACTGAAGCTTTCTTT.

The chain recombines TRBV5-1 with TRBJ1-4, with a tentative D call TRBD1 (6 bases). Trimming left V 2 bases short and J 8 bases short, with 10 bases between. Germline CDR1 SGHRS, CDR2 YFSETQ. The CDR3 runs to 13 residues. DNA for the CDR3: TGCGCCAGCAGCTTCGGCAGGGGCGAAAAACTGTTTTTT. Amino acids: CASSFGRGEKLFF.

The CDR3 region is CASSAGTHWGYTF. CDR3 DNA sequence: TGTGCCAGCAGCGCTGGGACACACTGGGGCTACACCTTC. V and J are TRBV7-9 and TRBJ1-2; weak D call: TRBD1 (6 bases). V lost 5 bases, J lost 8 bases, and 15 bases lay in between. This CDR3 region has 13 residues. Germline V lookup: CDR1 SEHNR, CDR2 FQNEAQ (reference sequence).

The CDR3 DNA follows: TGCAGCGTTGGAGGGCAGGGGCGTTGGACTAGCGGCACCGGGGAGCTGTTTTTT. Encoded protein: CSVGGQGRWTSGTGELFF. V gene TRBV29-1 combines with J gene TRBJ2-2; 10 positions match TRBD2. Germline CDR1 and CDR2: SQVTM and ANQGSEA. This CDR3 has 18 amino acids. V shed 4 bases and J 4 bases; nucleotides not matched to a gene: 15.

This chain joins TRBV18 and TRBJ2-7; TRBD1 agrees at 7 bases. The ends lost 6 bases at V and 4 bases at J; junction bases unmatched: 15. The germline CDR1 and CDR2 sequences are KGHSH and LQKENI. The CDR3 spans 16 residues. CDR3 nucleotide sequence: TGTGCCAGCTCCCCCTCTCCCGGAAAGGGGGCATACGAGCAGTACTTC. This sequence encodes CASSPSPGKGAYEQYF.

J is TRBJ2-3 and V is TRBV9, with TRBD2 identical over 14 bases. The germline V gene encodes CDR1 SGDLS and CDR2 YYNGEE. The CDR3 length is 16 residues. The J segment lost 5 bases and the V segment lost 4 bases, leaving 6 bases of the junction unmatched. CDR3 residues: CASSSRLAGGVDTQYF. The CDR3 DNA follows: TGTGCCAGCAGCTCAAGACTAGCGGGAGGGGTAGATACGCAGTATTTT.

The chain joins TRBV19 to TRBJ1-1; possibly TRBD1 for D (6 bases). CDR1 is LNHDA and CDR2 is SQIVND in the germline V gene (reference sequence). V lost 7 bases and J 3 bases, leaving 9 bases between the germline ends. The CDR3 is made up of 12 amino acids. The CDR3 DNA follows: TGTGCCAGTAAGGACAGTTACACTGAAGCTTTCTTT. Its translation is CASKDSYTEAFF. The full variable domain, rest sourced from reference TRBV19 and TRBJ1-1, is DGGITQSPKYLFRKEGQNVTLSCEQNLNHDAMYWYRQDPGQGLRLIYYSQIVNDFQKGDIAEGYSVSREKKESFPLTVTSAQKNPTAFYLCASKDSYTEAFFGQGTRLTVV.

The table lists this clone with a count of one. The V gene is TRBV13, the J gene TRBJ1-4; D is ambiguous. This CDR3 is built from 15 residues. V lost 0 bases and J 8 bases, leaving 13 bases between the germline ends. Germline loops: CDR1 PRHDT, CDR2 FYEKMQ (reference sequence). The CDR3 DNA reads TGTGCCAGCAGCTTAGGAGGTATGGGGAGCGAAAAACTGTTTTTT. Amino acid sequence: CASSLGGMGSEKLFF. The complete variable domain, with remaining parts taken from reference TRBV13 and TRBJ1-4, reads AAGVIQSPRHLIKEKRETATLKCYPIPRHDTVYWYQQGPGQDPQFLISFYEKMQSDKGSIPDRFSAQQFSDYHSELNMSSLELGDSALYFCASSLGGMGSEKLFFGSGTQLSVL.

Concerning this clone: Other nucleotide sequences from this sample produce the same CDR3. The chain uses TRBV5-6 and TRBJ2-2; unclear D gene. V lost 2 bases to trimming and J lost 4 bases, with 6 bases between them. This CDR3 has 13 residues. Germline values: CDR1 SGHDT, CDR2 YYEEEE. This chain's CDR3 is CASSLVGTGELFF. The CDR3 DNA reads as TGTGCCAGCAGCTTAGTAGGCACCGGGGAGCTGTTTTTT.